The 30 T cell receptor beta chains below come from one sample, sequenced in a study of blood T cell repertoires in COVID-19. Sequenced by immunoSEQ multiplex PCR; TCRdb stores in-frame clones only, minus some. Of roughly 330,000 clones in the sample, 88% were seen once. Source material: peripheral blood. The source of these receptors is a woman aged 45-59 years with active or convalescent COVID-19.

The V gene is TRBV6-2 or TRBV6-3, the J gene TRBJ2-7; D gene ambiguous. The ends were cut back, 2 bases at V and 7 bases at J, with 6 bases in the middle. Germline V gene data show CDR1 as MNHEY and CDR2 as SVGEGT. The CDR3 spans 11 residues. The CDR3 loop reads CASSYVQEQYF. CDR3 nucleotide sequence: TGTGCCAGCAGTTACGTCCAGGAGCAGTACTTC.

The chain has TRBV28 and TRBJ1-2; tentative D call: TRBD1 (6 bases). The germline gives CDR1 MDHEN, CDR2 SYDVKM. This CDR3 has 14 residues. V shed 8 bases and J shed 1 base, with 14 bases lying between them. CDR3 nucleotide sequence: TGTGCCAGCCTTGAACAGGGAGATAACTATGGCTACACCTTC. The encoded protein is CASLEQGDNYGYTF.

The CDR3 sequence: CATSDFTSEETQYF. The CDR3 DNA reads TGTGCCACCAGTGATTTTACTAGCGAGGAGACCCAGTACTTC. The gene calls are TRBV24-1 and TRBJ2-5; TRBD2 agrees at 7 bases. V trimming: 1 base; J trimming: 5 bases; junction bases outside the gene matches: 3. The V gene's germline CDR1 is KGHDR and CDR2 SFDVKD. This CDR3 is 14 amino acids long.

The genes are TRBV30 and TRBJ1-2, with 7 positions matching TRBD1. CDR3 length equals 11 residues. CDR1 is GTSNPN and CDR2 is SVGIG in the germline V gene (reference sequence). The junction had 5 bases not matched to a gene; V was cut back by 5 bases and J by 8 bases. CDR3 protein: CAWADREGYTF. Written as DNA, the CDR3 is TGTGCCTGGGCCGACAGGGAAGGCTACACCTTC.

J is TRBJ2-1 and V is TRBV28; 10 bases are shared with TRBD2. In germline, CDR1 is MDHEN, CDR2 SYDVKM. CDR3 length equals 18 residues. With 0 bases clipped from V and 0 bases from J, the junction kept 5 bases outside the gene matches. CDR3 sequence (DNA): TGTGCCAGCAGTTTATGGCGCAGCGGGAGGGCCTCCTACAATGAGCAGTTCTTC. Its translation is CASSLWRSGRASYNEQFF.

This clone was detected only once. At one end, the junction sequence differs from germline, possibly due to a read error. This sample also contains other DNA sequences that code for the same CDR3. V is TRBV28 and J is TRBJ2-5, with TRBD1 matching 12 bases. In germline, CDR1 is MDHEN, CDR2 SYDVKM. The CDR3 length is 17 residues. The CDR3 coding sequence is TGTGCCAGTAGTTTACCGCCCCGGGACAGGGGGCAGGAGACCCAGTACTTC. Protein product: CASSLPPRDRGQETQYF.

The chain couples TRBV29-1 to TRBJ2-7; 8 positions agree with TRBD1. Germline V gives CDR1 SQVTM, CDR2 ANQGSEA. Trimming removed 4 bases from V and 2 bases from J; junction bases left unmatched: 7. The CDR3 loop spans 14 amino acids. CDR3 bases: TGCAGCGTTGTGGACAGGGTGATTCCCTACGAGCAGTACTTC. Encoded protein: CSVVDRVIPYEQYF.

The rearrangement links TRBV7-9 to TRBJ1-3; 7 positions match TRBD1. CDR3 length: 15 residues. Germline loops: CDR1 SEHNR, CDR2 FQNEAQ (reference sequence). V lost 4 bases to trimming and J lost 5 bases; unmatched junction nucleotides: 8. This CDR3 reads CASSSGGQERNTIYF. The DNA of the CDR3 is TGTGCCAGCAGCTCGGGCGGACAGGAGCGAAACACCATATATTTT.

In regard to this clone: This same CDR3 is encoded by further DNA sequences in the sample. V gene TRBV7-3 combines with J gene TRBJ1-1; D might be TRBD1 (5 bases). Germline CDR1 is SGHTA and CDR2 is FQGTGA. This CDR3 contains 13 residues. The germline V and J ends were trimmed by 5 bases and 2 bases, with 9 bases remaining between them. The CDR3 protein is CASSLDRNTEAFF. DNA of the CDR3: TGTGCCAGCAGCCTTGACAGAAACACTGAAGCTTTCTTT.

The CDR3 is CASSQASQETQYF. The CDR3 coding sequence is TGTGCCAGCAGCCAGGCAAGTCAAGAGACCCAGTACTTC. The chain employs TRBV3-1 (or the pseudogene TRBV3-2) and TRBJ2-5; D is ambiguous. Deletions cut 3 bases from V and 2 bases from J, with 7 bases between. This CDR3 is built from 13 residues. The germline V gene encodes CDR1 LGHDT and CDR2 YNNKEL (reference sequence).

This chain connects TRBV6-4 to TRBJ2-2; 9 bases are shared with TRBD1. V lost 6 bases to trimming and J lost 1 base; unmatched junction nucleotides: 3. Germline values: CDR1 MRHNA, CDR2 SNTAGT. The CDR3 extends over 15 amino acids. CDR3 coding DNA: TGTGCCAGCAGCAAGGGACAGGGGAACACCGGGGAGCTGTTTTTT. It is translated as CASSKGQGNTGELFF.

The V gene is TRBV5-1, the J gene TRBJ2-2; D is undetermined. The V and J ends lost 4 bases and 8 bases respectively, with 9 bases between them. This CDR3 spans 12 amino acids. Looked up from germline, CDR1 is SGHRS and CDR2 is YFSETQ. The DNA of the CDR3 is TGCGCCAGCAGCCCAATTGAGGGGGAGCTGTTTTTT. Protein: CASSPIEGELFF. The full variable domain, with the rest looked up from reference TRBV5-1 and TRBJ2-2, is KAGVTQTPRYLIKTRGQQVTLSCSPISGHRSVSWYQQTPGQGLQFLFEYFSETQRNKGNFPGRFSGRQFSNSRSEMNVSTLELGDSALYLCASSPIEGELFFGEGSRLTVL.

The rearrangement uses TRBV6-2 or TRBV6-3 and TRBJ2-7; D gene ambiguous. V lost 6 bases, J lost 0 bases, and 18 bases lay in between. The CDR3 has 16 residues. Looked up from germline, CDR1 is MNHEY and CDR2 is SVGEGT. The CDR3 DNA is TGTGCCAGCAGCCCCTCGGCGGTCCGGAGCTCCTACGAGCAGTACTTC. This codes for CASSPSAVRSSYEQYF.

Remarks on this clone: At one boundary the junction diverges from the germline segment, which might be a read error. The rearrangement links TRBV7-7 to TRBJ2-5; 8 bases line up with TRBD2. The CDR3 extends over 18 amino acids. CDR1 is SSHAT, CDR2 FNYEAQ, per germline (reference sequence). This CDR3 reads CASSFGLKRGNGQETQYF. Here the CDR3 DNA reads TGTGCTAGCAGCTTTGGCTTGAAGCGGGGGAACGGGCAAGAGACCCAGTACTTC.

The chain combines TRBV10-3 with TRBJ2-7, with 15 bases identical to TRBD2. V was pared by 3 bases and J by 0 bases, with 12 bases of the junction left unmatched. The germline V gene has CDR1 ENHRY and CDR2 SYGVKD. This CDR3 has 20 amino acids. DNA of the CDR3: TGTGCCATCAGTGAAGGGCGGACTAGCGGGGGGGGCTTAAGCTCCTACGAGCAGTACTTC. This translates into CAISEGRTSGGGLSSYEQYF.

Only a few counts were recorded for this clone. The V gene is TRBV18, the J gene TRBJ1-5; TRBD1 is a possible D gene (6 bases). Germline V lookup: CDR1 KGHSH, CDR2 LQKENI. V lost 3 bases to trimming and J lost 4 bases, with 19 bases between them. The CDR3 has 17 amino acids. The CDR3 DNA reads TGTGCCAGCTCACCCTCACCCAGGGGAGAGCCTAATCAGCCCCAGCATTTT. Translating it yields CASSPSPRGEPNQPQHF.

The chain joins TRBV7-2 to TRBJ2-3, with 8 nucleotides matching TRBD2. This CDR3 comprises 17 residues. Germline CDR1 and CDR2: SGHTA and FQGNSA. V lost 1 base, J lost 5 bases, and 11 bases stayed unmatched. As DNA, the CDR3 is TGTGCCAGCAGCTTAGAAACGAGCGGGGGCCTTCGAGATACGCAGTATTTT. It translates to CASSLETSGGLRDTQYF.

Concerning this clone: The identical CDR3 is also encoded by other nucleotide sequences in the sample. The V and J genes are TRBV6-2 or TRBV6-3 and TRBJ2-7; D not certain. Trimming stripped 5 bases from V and 1 base from J, with 3 bases between. The CDR3 consists of 11 residues. Germline CDR1 reads MNHEY; CDR2 reads SVGEGT. The CDR3 nucleotides read TGTGCCAGCAGTCGGTCCTACGAGCAGTACTTC. Protein product: CASSRSYEQYF.

The chain joins TRBV29-1 to TRBJ2-7; TRBD2 is a possible D gene (5 bases). There are 13 residues in the CDR3. The V gene's germline CDR1 is SQVTM and CDR2 ANQGSEA. The ends were cut back, 5 bases at V and 0 bases at J, with 11 bases in the middle. In DNA, the CDR3 is TGCAGCGTTCCGGGAACAGACTCCTACGAGCAGTACTTC. It is translated as CSVPGTDSYEQYF.

The V gene is TRBV7-3, the J gene TRBJ2-1; D is perhaps TRBD2 (6 bases). In germline, CDR1 is SGHTA, CDR2 FQGTGA. This CDR3 is built from 15 residues. Trimming removed 5 bases at V and 2 bases at J, with 13 bases between. CDR3 region: CASSLGLPTYNEQFF. For the CDR3, the DNA is TGTGCCAGCAGCCTTGGACTACCCACCTACAATGAGCAGTTCTTC.

This chain connects TRBV11-2 to TRBJ2-1, with TRBD2 as a possible D gene (5 bases). CDR3 length: 16 residues. Trimming stripped 2 bases from V and 0 bases from J, with 11 bases between. Looked up from germline, CDR1 is SGHAT and CDR2 is FQNNGV. DNA of the CDR3: TGTGCCAGCAGCTTAAATTTGGCGGGCTCCTACAATGAGCAGTTCTTC. It codes for CASSLNLAGSYNEQFF.

The chain links TRBV5-1 to TRBJ2-1; D is undetermined. The CDR3 loop spans 13 amino acids. V lost 0 bases, J lost 8 bases, and 9 bases lay in between. The V gene's germline CDR1 is SGHRS and CDR2 YFSETQ. This CDR3 reads CASSLAPRDEQFF. The CDR3 DNA sequence: TGCGCCAGCAGCTTGGCCCCTCGCGATGAGCAGTTCTTC. Combining the CDR3 with reference TRBV5-1 and TRBJ2-1 gives the whole variable domain KAGVTQTPRYLIKTRGQQVTLSCSPISGHRSVSWYQQTPGQGLQFLFEYFSETQRNKGNFPGRFSGRQFSNSRSEMNVSTLELGDSALYLCASSLAPRDEQFFGPGTRLTVL.

The chain recombines TRBV5-1 with TRBJ2-2; 16 bases fit TRBD2. Germline V gives CDR1 SGHRS, CDR2 YFSETQ. V was clipped by 4 bases and J by 6 bases; unmatched bases: 9. The CDR3 consists of 18 residues. The CDR3 DNA is TGCGCCAGCAGCCGTCGTACGGGACTAGCGGGGGGGCCCGGGGAGCTGTTTTTT. Protein: CASSRRTGLAGGPGELFF.

The V gene is TRBV9, the J gene TRBJ1-1; D not certain. Germline assignment: CDR1 SGDLS and CDR2 YYNGEE. The length of the CDR3 is 13 residues. The V and J ends lost 0 bases and 0 bases respectively, with 3 bases between them. The CDR3 DNA reads TGTGCCAGCAGCGTAGCAGTGAACACTGAAGCTTTCTTT. Its translation is CASSVAVNTEAFF. Variable domain in full (rest from reference TRBV9 and TRBJ1-1): DSGVTQTPKHLITATGQRVTLRCSPRSGDLSVYWYQQSLDQGLQFLIQYYNGEERAKGNILERFSAQQFPDLHSELNLSSLELGDSALYFCASSVAVNTEAFFGQGTRLTVV.

This clone turned up a few times. The rearrangement links TRBV18 to TRBJ1-1, with D hard to call. Germline V CDR1 and CDR2: KGHSH, LQKENI. V dropped 6 bases and J dropped 7 bases, with 15 bases sitting between them. The CDR3 has 13 residues. CDR3 sequence (DNA): TGTGCCAGCTCCCCTATCAAGCATTTTGAAGCTTTCTTT. It codes for CASSPIKHFEAFF.

The chain employs TRBV9 and TRBJ1-6; D is unclear. Per germline, CDR1 SGDLS and CDR2 YYNGEE. V lost 0 bases and J 3 bases, leaving 13 bases between the germline ends. The CDR3 extends over 17 amino acids. The CDR3 DNA follows: TGTGCCAGCAGCGTAGGGCCCTTGGAGGTCTATAATTCACCCCTCCACTTT. This sequence encodes CASSVGPLEVYNSPLHF. The whole variable domain, filled in from reference TRBV9 and TRBJ1-6, reads DSGVTQTPKHLITATGQRVTLRCSPRSGDLSVYWYQQSLDQGLQFLIQYYNGEERAKGNILERFSAQQFPDLHSELNLSSLELGDSALYFCASSVGPLEVYNSPLHFGNGTRLTVT.

V usage is TRBV5-6 and J usage is TRBJ2-1, with D tentatively TRBD1 (6 bases). The CDR3 contains 14 residues. V was cut by 1 base and J by 8 bases, with 13 bases left in between. CDR1 and CDR2 from the germline V gene are SGHDT and YYEEEE. CDR3 amino acids: CASSLPTGYHEQFF. The CDR3 coding sequence is TGTGCCAGCAGCTTGCCTACAGGGTACCATGAGCAGTTCTTC. Full variable domain (missing parts from reference TRBV5-6 and TRBJ2-1): DAGVTQSPTHLIKTRGQQVTLRCSPKSGHDTVSWYQQALGQGPQFIFQYYEEEERQRGNFPDRFSGHQFPNYSSELNVNALLLGDSALYLCASSLPTGYHEQFFGPGTRLTVL.

J is TRBJ2-1 and V is TRBV20-1; a weak D match, TRBD2 (5 bases). CDR1 is DFQATT and CDR2 is SNEGSKA in the germline V gene (reference sequence). The CDR3 runs 13 residues. Trimming took 3 bases from V and 5 from J, leaving 11 bases between them. The CDR3: CSASHDYHNEQFF. CDR3 coding DNA: TGCAGTGCTAGTCATGACTATCACAATGAGCAGTTCTTC.

The chain uses TRBV12-3 or TRBV12-4 and TRBJ1-2; 9 bases match TRBD1. J was trimmed by 7 bases and V by 5 bases; bases with no gene match: 5. CDR3 length: 13 amino acids. CDR3 nucleotide sequence: TGTGCCAGCAGTACACAGGGGGCTAGTGGCTACACCTTC. Its translation is CASSTQGASGYTF.

This clone showed up many times. The V gene is TRBV18, the J gene TRBJ2-1; 10 nucleotides align to TRBD1. In germline, CDR1 is KGHSH, CDR2 LQKENI. CDR3 length equals 15 residues. V lost 0 bases and J lost 7; bases outside the gene matches: 3. CDR3 in amino acids: CASSPPGQGINEQFF. As DNA, the CDR3 is TGTGCCAGCTCACCACCGGGACAGGGGATAAATGAGCAGTTCTTC.